Each of the 25 T cell receptor beta chains below was sequenced from the same sample in a study of technical replicates of blood from a handful of donors. Produced via immunoSEQ multiplex PCR; TCRdb's table is partial and in-frame only. This sample yields 81,000 or so clones, of which around 96% are seen a single time; 0.2% belongs to the top ten. The sequenced sample was T cells isolated from PBMCs. All receptors come from a human donor in good health.

The V call is TRBV13, the J call TRBJ2-7; unclear D gene. The germline V gene encodes CDR1 PRHDT and CDR2 FYEKMQ (reference sequence). The CDR3 loop spans 14 amino acids. With 1 base removed from V and 7 bases from J, the gap between germline ends came to 14 bases. This CDR3 reads CASSLDRERWEQYF. The CDR3, as DNA: TGTGCCAGCAGCTTAGACAGAGAACGTTGGGAGCAGTACTTC.

This clone was detected once. This chain connects TRBV18 to TRBJ2-7, with 10 positions matching TRBD1. Trimming at V came to 4 bases and at J to 4 bases, leaving 7 bases not matched to a gene. The CDR3 has 15 amino acids. Germline CDR1 and CDR2: KGHSH and LQKENI. The CDR3 protein is CASSLPGQGKYEQYF. The DNA of the CDR3 is TGTGCCAGCTCACTACCGGGACAGGGGAAATACGAGCAGTACTTC.

V usage is TRBV19 and J usage is TRBJ2-7; D is possibly TRBD1 (6 bases). Germline values: CDR1 LNHDA, CDR2 SQIVND (reference sequence). The V gene lost 5 bases and the J gene lost 1 base, with 12 bases spanning the gap. This CDR3 has 14 amino acids. The CDR3 nucleotides read TGTGCCAGTAGTCTTACAGGGTTTTCCTACGAGCAGTACTTC. Translated: CASSLTGFSYEQYF.

V usage is TRBV19 and J usage is TRBJ2-1, with 7 bases identical to TRBD1. Trimming cost V 5 bases and J 3 bases; bases outside gene matches: 4. There are 14 residues in the CDR3. The germline V gene has CDR1 LNHDA and CDR2 SQIVND (reference sequence). The CDR3 spells CASSEDRYYNEQFF. CDR3 sequence (DNA): TGTGCCAGTAGTGAGGACAGGTACTACAATGAGCAGTTCTTC.

CDR3 sequence reads: CASSFTGALDNEQFF. As DNA, the CDR3 is TGCGCCAGCAGTTTTACAGGGGCTCTCGACAATGAGCAGTTCTTC. The chain links TRBV5-1 to TRBJ2-1, with 7 nucleotides matching TRBD1. Unmatched junction bases numbered 10, after V lost 5 bases and J lost 5 bases. This CDR3 region has 15 residues. Germline V lookup: CDR1 SGHRS, CDR2 YFSETQ.

V is TRBV6-1 and J is TRBJ2-7, with 9 bases matching TRBD1. Germline-derived CDR1 and CDR2 are MNHNS and SASEGT. V was clipped by 6 bases and J by 3 bases; unmatched bases: 6. The CDR3 spans 14 residues. CDR3 amino acids: CASRMGQGSYEQYF. The CDR3 region has the DNA TGTGCCAGCAGGATGGGACAGGGCAGCTACGAGCAGTACTTC.

This chain connects TRBV5-4 to TRBJ2-3, with 7 bases aligning to TRBD1. J lost 2 bases, V lost 2 bases, and 11 bases had no gene match. The CDR3 runs to 17 residues. The germline V gene has CDR1 SGHNT and CDR2 YYREEE (reference sequence). The CDR3 protein is CASSFDTGQHNTDTQYF. The CDR3 bases are TGTGCCAGCAGCTTCGACACGGGACAGCACAACACAGATACGCAGTATTTT.

The chain combines TRBV6-4 with TRBJ2-7, with 11 bases aligning to TRBD2. This CDR3 spans 18 amino acids. The ends lost 3 bases at V and 3 bases at J; junction bases unmatched: 13. Germline V gene sequence: CDR1 MRHNA, CDR2 SNTAGT. The CDR3 coding sequence is TGTGCCAGCAGTGAAGTCGGACTAGCGGGTAAGAGAGTCTACGAGCAGTACTTC. This translates into CASSEVGLAGKRVYEQYF.

This chain uses TRBV5-4 with TRBJ2-7; D unclear. Germline-derived CDR1 and CDR2 are SGHNT and YYREEE (reference sequence). Trimming pared 2 bases from V and 5 bases from J, leaving 11 bases between. CDR3 length: 13 residues. CDR3 sequence: CASSFDQFNEQYF. CDR3 in DNA: TGTGCCAGCAGCTTCGATCAGTTTAACGAGCAGTACTTC.

The chain links TRBV5-1 to TRBJ2-2; 10 bases are a match to TRBD1. Germline CDR1 is SGHRS and CDR2 is YFSETQ. This CDR3 contains 15 residues. Trimming took 4 bases from V and 5 from J; bases not matched to a gene: 5. CDR3 protein: CASSGGQGWTGELFF. The CDR3 DNA reads TGCGCCAGCAGCGGGGGACAGGGGTGGACCGGGGAGCTGTTTTTT.

J is TRBJ2-3 and V is TRBV7-9; the match to TRBD2 covers 9 bases. CDR3 length: 16 residues. Germline CDR1 is SEHNR and CDR2 is FQNEAQ (reference sequence). V dropped 5 bases and J dropped 2; count of bases not matched to a gene: 8. The CDR3 DNA follows: TGTGCCAGCAGCCATAGACTAGCGGAATTCACAGATACGCAGTATTTT. Its translation: CASSHRLAEFTDTQYF.

This chain links TRBV5-4 with TRBJ2-5, with no clear D. Germline lookup yields CDR1 SGHNT and CDR2 YYREEE (reference sequence). V lost 3 bases and J lost 4, with 10 bases in between. The CDR3 consists of 13 residues. The CDR3 spells CASSSLLGETQYF. CDR3 coding DNA: TGTGCCAGCAGCTCACTGCTAGGAGAGACCCAGTACTTC.

The chain carries TRBV28 and TRBJ2-7; 8 nucleotides agree with TRBD2. The ends lost 8 bases at V and 7 bases at J; junction bases unmatched: 13. Looked up from germline, CDR1 is MDHEN and CDR2 is SYDVKM. CDR3 size: 14 residues. CDR3 nucleotide sequence: TGTGCCAGCGTAGGACCGGGGGGGCTGTGGGAGCAGTACTTC. It translates to CASVGPGGLWEQYF.

In this sample, this clone turned up once. The chain links TRBV6-1 to TRBJ1-5; D not resolved. The CDR3 sequence is 14 residues long. CDR1 is MNHNS, CDR2 SASEGT, per germline. V gave up 1 base and J gave up 2 bases, with 6 bases separating them. DNA for the CDR3: TGTGCCAGCAGTGAAGTCTTTGGCAATCAGCCCCAGCATTTT. The encoded protein is CASSEVFGNQPQHF.

The sample holds one count of this clone. The chain uses TRBV4-1 and TRBJ2-2, with D possibly TRBD1 on 6 matching bases. Trimming cost V 3 bases and J 6 bases, with 14 bases left between them. The CDR3 covers 15 residues. The germline V gene encodes CDR1 MGHRA and CDR2 YSYEKL. The CDR3 here is CASSQPTGKAGELFF. The CDR3 region has the DNA TGCGCCAGCAGCCAGCCCACAGGGAAAGCCGGGGAGCTGTTTTTT.

The CDR3 here is CASGRVGAGEGNTEAFF. CDR3 DNA sequence: TGTGCTAGTGGTAGGGTTGGGGCAGGGGAGGGGAACACTGAAGCTTTCTTT. J is TRBJ1-1 and V is TRBV12-5; D perhaps matches TRBD1 (6 bases). V was cut by 5 bases and J by 1 base, with 20 bases left in between. Germline assignment: CDR1 LGHNT and CDR2 FRNRAP. The CDR3 length is 17 residues.

This sequence joins TRBV5-4 and TRBJ2-7, with 7 bases fitting TRBD2. The CDR3 extends over 13 amino acids. Germline V gene lookup returns CDR1 SGHNT and CDR2 YYREEE (reference sequence). J lost 7 bases, V lost 5 bases, and 9 bases had no gene match. CDR3 nucleotide sequence: TGTGCCAGCAGTCAGCCGGGACTAAGGGAGCAGTACTTC. Its translation is CASSQPGLREQYF.

The chain combines TRBV4-1 with TRBJ2-1; TRBD2 matches 8 bases. V lost 0 bases to trimming and J lost 7 bases; unmatched junction nucleotides: 8. CDR1 MGHRA and CDR2 YSYEKL come from the germline V gene. The CDR3 is 16 amino acids. The CDR3 protein is CASSQDVREGWNEQFF. CDR3 nucleotides: TGCGCCAGCAGCCAAGATGTCCGGGAGGGATGGAATGAGCAGTTCTTC.

This rearrangement joins TRBV19 to TRBJ2-2; tentatively, D is TRBD2 (6 bases). The CDR3 length is 14 residues. Between the trimmed V and J ends, which lost 3 bases and 7 bases, there was a span of 12 bases. The V gene's germline CDR1 is LNHDA and CDR2 SQIVND (reference sequence). CDR3 in DNA: TGTGCCAGTAGTATCGGGGGAAAGGTCGGGGAGCTGTTTTTT. Translation gives CASSIGGKVGELFF.

J is TRBJ1-1 and V is TRBV9; a weak D match, TRBD1 (5 bases). The V end was cut by 0 bases, the J end by 7 bases, with 10 bases between. Germline loops: CDR1 SGDLS, CDR2 YYNGEE. CDR3 length equals 13 residues. CDR3 protein: CASSVDGGFEAFF. The CDR3 region has the DNA TGTGCCAGCAGCGTAGACGGGGGTTTTGAAGCTTTCTTT.

This rearrangement joins TRBV9 to TRBJ2-7; 7 positions agree with TRBD2. The CDR3 has 15 residues. Per the germline V gene, CDR1 is SGDLS and CDR2 is YYNGEE. V lost 0 bases, J lost 4 bases, and 7 bases stayed unmatched. Written as DNA, the CDR3 is TGTGCCAGCAGCGTAGCTCCAGCGGGACTGTACGAGCAGTACTTC. Amino acid sequence: CASSVAPAGLYEQYF.

The J gene is TRBJ1-2, the V gene TRBV7-2; D possibly corresponds to TRBD1 (5 bases). Looked up from germline, CDR1 is SGHTA and CDR2 is FQGNSA. This CDR3 comprises 15 residues. The V end was cut by 0 bases, the J end by 1 base, with 9 bases between. The CDR3: CASSLASGGNYGYTF. The CDR3 DNA reads TGTGCCAGCAGCTTAGCGTCCGGGGGTAACTATGGCTACACCTTC.

V and J are TRBV5-1 and TRBJ1-1; D is uncertain. The CDR3 has 11 residues. V was trimmed by 3 bases and J by 5 bases, leaving 5 bases between them. Per germline, CDR1 SGHRS and CDR2 YFSETQ. The CDR3 protein is CASSYQTEAFF. CDR3 nucleotides: TGCGCCAGCAGCTATCAAACTGAAGCTTTCTTT.

The chain uses TRBV2 and TRBJ2-1; 13 bases match TRBD2. This CDR3 contains 17 residues. Germline lookup yields CDR1 SNHLY and CDR2 FYNNEI. The ends lost 5 bases at V and 9 bases at J; junction bases unmatched: 13. The CDR3 sequence: CASSTTVLAGGPLEQFF. CDR3 DNA sequence: TGTGCCAGCAGTACCACCGTACTAGCGGGAGGGCCCCTTGAGCAGTTCTTC.

This chain links TRBV28 with TRBJ2-1; D is possibly TRBD1 (6 bases). V was trimmed by 1 base and J by 10 bases, leaving 11 bases between them. The CDR3 runs to 13 residues. Looked up from germline, CDR1 is MDHEN and CDR2 is SYDVKM. The CDR3 loop is CASSLSAQGEQFF. Here the CDR3 DNA reads TGTGCCAGCAGTTTATCGGCCCAGGGGGAGCAGTTCTTC. Looking up the rest from reference TRBV28 and TRBJ2-1 gives the full variable domain: DVKVTQSSRYLVKRTGEKVFLECVQDMDHENMFWYRQDPGLGLRLIYFSYDVKMKEKGDIPEGYSVSREKKERFSLILESASTNQTSMYLCASSLSAQGEQFFGPGTRLTVL.